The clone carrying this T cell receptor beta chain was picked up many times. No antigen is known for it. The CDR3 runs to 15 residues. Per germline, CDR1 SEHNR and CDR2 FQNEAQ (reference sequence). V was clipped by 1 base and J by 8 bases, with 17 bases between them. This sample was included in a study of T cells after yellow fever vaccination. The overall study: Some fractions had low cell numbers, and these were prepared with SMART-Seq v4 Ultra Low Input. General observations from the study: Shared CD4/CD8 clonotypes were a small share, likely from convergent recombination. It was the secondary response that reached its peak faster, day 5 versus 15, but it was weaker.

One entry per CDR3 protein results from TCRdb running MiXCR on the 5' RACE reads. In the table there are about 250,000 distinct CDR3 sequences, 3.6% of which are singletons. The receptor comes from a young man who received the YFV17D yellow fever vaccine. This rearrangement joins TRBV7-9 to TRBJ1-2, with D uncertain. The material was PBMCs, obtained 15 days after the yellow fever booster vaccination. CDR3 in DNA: TGTGCCAGCAGCTTAGTCCCCCCACCGATGGGGGGCTACACCTTC. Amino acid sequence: CASSLVPPPMGGYTF.